Shown below are 12 T cell receptor beta chains from a single sample sequenced in a study of OX40 agonist ivuxolimab in advanced cancers. TCRdb's table, derived via immunoSEQ multiplex PCR, lists solely in-frame clones and lacks some. This table has 35,000 to 45,000 clones, 85% to 95% appearing once. Sample: CD4+ or CD8+ T cells sorted from blood, taken in a trial of the OX40 agonist ivuxolimab. These receptors came from an adult with an advanced solid tumor such as melanoma, head and neck, liver or kidney cancer.

V and J are TRBV19 and TRBJ2-1; 9 nucleotides line up with TRBD1. Trimming took 1 base from V and 7 from J; bases not matched to a gene: 2. Germline V gene lookup returns CDR1 LNHDA and CDR2 SQIVND (reference sequence). The CDR3 is 14 amino acids. In nucleotides, the CDR3 is TGTGCCAGTAGTATAGGGGGACAGGGAAATGAGCAGTTCTTC. Translated, it gives CASSIGGQGNEQFF.

The chain combines TRBV11-2 with TRBJ2-2; 8 nucleotides match TRBD2. CDR1 is SGHAT and CDR2 is FQNNGV in the germline V gene. The CDR3 runs to 17 residues. J was trimmed by 3 bases and V by 0 bases; bases with no gene match: 6. The CDR3 is CASSLDPSGSYTGELFF. DNA of the CDR3: TGTGCCAGCAGCTTAGATCCCAGCGGGAGTTACACCGGGGAGCTGTTTTTT. The variable domain in full, completed from reference TRBV11-2 and TRBJ2-2, reads EAGVAQSPRYKIIEKRQSVAFWCNPISGHATLYWYQQILGQGPKLLIQFQNNGVVDDSQLPKDRFSAERLKGVDSTLKIQPAKLEDSAVYLCASSLDPSGSYTGELFFGEGSRLTVL.

The chain is built from TRBV11-3 and TRBJ2-5; weak D call: TRBD2 (5 bases). From germline, CDR1 is SGHNT and CDR2 YENEEA. Trimming pared 5 bases from V and 2 bases from J, leaving 15 bases between. CDR3 length: 15 amino acids. In nucleotides, the CDR3 is TGTGCCAGCAGCCTCCTTTCAGCGGCTCAAGAGACCCAGTACTTC. Its translation is CASSLLSAAQETQYF.

V is TRBV7-9 and J is TRBJ2-2; D tentatively fits TRBD1 or TRBD2 (6 bases each). Trimming took 2 bases from V and 6 from J, leaving 13 bases between them. CDR3 length: 15 amino acids. Germline CDR1 is SEHNR and CDR2 is FQNEAQ (reference sequence). The CDR3 is CASSLNSGAAGELFF. The CDR3 DNA is TGTGCCAGCAGCTTAAATTCGGGGGCGGCCGGGGAGCTGTTTTTT.

As to this clone: This CDR3 is missing its conserved last phenylalanine or tryptophan, likely due to a read error. The V and J genes are TRBV9 and TRBJ2-7; 11 bases are a match to TRBD2. V lost 3 bases, J lost 1 base, and 6 bases stayed unmatched. The CDR3 spans 16 residues. Germline V gives CDR1 SGDLS, CDR2 YYNGEE. The CDR3 here is CASSASLAGGSYEQYL. CDR3 nucleotide sequence: TGTGCCAGCAGCGCCTCTCTAGCGGGAGGATCCTACGAGCAGTACCTC.

The genes are TRBV30 and TRBJ2-5, with TRBD2 matching over 7 bases. V lost 5 bases, J lost 4 bases, and 7 bases stayed unmatched. Germline lookup yields CDR1 GTSNPN and CDR2 SVGIG (reference sequence). The CDR3 runs to 13 residues. The CDR3 coding sequence is TGTGCCTGGTCTGGTGGGGGGGGAGAGACCCAGTACTTC. This codes for CAWSGGGGETQYF.

About this clone: Mismatch with germline at one junction end may stem from a read error. This chain links TRBV5-4 with TRBJ2-6; D call uncertain. Germline lookup yields CDR1 SGHNT and CDR2 YYREEE (reference sequence). The CDR3 has 16 residues. The CDR3 region has the DNA TGCGCCAGCAGCCAAGATCTTAGCTCTGGGGCCAACGTCCTGACTTTC. Translating gives CASSQDLSSGANVLTF.

V and J are TRBV4-3 and TRBJ2-5; D unclear. The tail of the sequence fits TRBJ2-7 better, so the J call may be wrong. Germline V gene sequence: CDR1 LGHNA, CDR2 YSLEER. This CDR3 has 14 amino acids. The CDR3 nucleotides read TGCGCCAGCAGCCAAGGGGCAGACGGCTACGAGCAGTACTTC. Translation gives CASSQGADGYEQYF.

CDR3 nucleotides: TGCAGTGCGAGACAGGAAAACACCATATATTTT. Translating it yields CSARQENTIYF. The rearrangement uses TRBV20-1 and TRBJ1-3, with D possibly TRBD1 on 6 matching bases. The CDR3 sequence is 11 residues long. Per the germline V gene, CDR1 is DFQATT and CDR2 is SNEGSKA (reference sequence). Trimming pared 6 bases from V and 6 bases from J, leaving 9 bases between.

The chain employs TRBV6-1 and TRBJ1-5; D not resolved. This CDR3 contains 12 residues. From germline, CDR1 is MNHNS and CDR2 SASEGT. V was pared by 8 bases and J by 5 bases, with 10 bases between. The CDR3 DNA is TGTGCCAGCCGGAGGACCGATCAGCCCCAGCATTTT. This translates into CASRRTDQPQHF.

V and J are TRBV7-2 and TRBJ2-2; TRBD2 might be the D (6 bases). The CDR3 length is 15 residues. Germline values: CDR1 SGHTA, CDR2 FQGNSA. The V end lost 1 base, the J end lost 4 bases, and 10 bases lay between the germline ends. Here the CDR3 reads CASSLVVSGTGELFF. CDR3 sequence (DNA): TGTGCCAGCAGCTTAGTAGTTAGCGGCACCGGGGAGCTGTTTTTT.

V and J are TRBV4-2 and TRBJ2-7; D is ambiguous. The CDR3 contains 15 residues. The V and J ends lost 0 bases and 3 bases respectively, with 12 bases between them. CDR1 is LGHNA, CDR2 YNFKEQ, per germline. The CDR3 here is CASSQERQVIYEQYF. The DNA for the CDR3 is TGTGCCAGCAGCCAAGAAAGGCAGGTAATCTACGAGCAGTACTTC.